The source of this T cell receptor (beta chain) is a study of Graves' ophthalmopathy and Graves' hyperthyroidism. Whole-study context: Stable hyperthyroid donors showed no ophthalmopathy during 18 months follow-up.

From RNA, the CDR3 regions of TCR beta chains were amplified and sequenced. First-round RT-PCR used HTBI primers; second-round multiplex PCR followed. One entry per CDR3 protein results from TCRdb running MiXCR on the multiplex PCR reads. The sample has 1 million to 1.3 million distinct CDR3 sequences, about 35% seen once. Germline V CDR1 and CDR2: SGDLS, YYNGEE. V dropped 4 bases and J dropped 5 bases, with 13 bases sitting between them. This CDR3 comprises 13 residues. This clonotype was recorded at least ten times. The clonotype comes from an adult man with Graves' hyperthyroidism. The J gene is TRBJ2-7, the V gene TRBV9, with no clear D. Sequenced material: peripheral blood or thyroid tissue (not recorded which). The CDR3 here is CASSRYREDEQYF. The CDR3 region has the DNA TGTGCCAGCAGCCGATACCGTGAAGACGAGCAGTACTTC.